One T cell receptor (beta chain) is described in this entry. Here immunoSEQ multiplex PCR was the method, and the copy in TCRdb shows in-frame clones only, minus some. The sample holds about 98,000 clones; roughly 82% are singletons and the top ten take about 2%. The data were taken from a study of control samples from healthy donors and cancer patients. The CDR3 length is 19 residues. Per germline, CDR1 SGHRS and CDR2 YFSETQ. Trimming at V came to 4 bases and at J to 0 bases, leaving 7 bases not matched to a gene. The clonotype comes from a man aged 60 to 69 in good health. Sequencing was carried out using blood. The chain uses TRBV5-1 and TRBJ2-1; TRBD2 matches at 16 bases. The CDR3 region is CASSPGTSGGAGSYNEQFF. CDR3 coding DNA: TGCGCCAGCAGCCCAGGGACTAGCGGGGGGGCCGGCTCCTACAATGAGCAGTTCTTC.